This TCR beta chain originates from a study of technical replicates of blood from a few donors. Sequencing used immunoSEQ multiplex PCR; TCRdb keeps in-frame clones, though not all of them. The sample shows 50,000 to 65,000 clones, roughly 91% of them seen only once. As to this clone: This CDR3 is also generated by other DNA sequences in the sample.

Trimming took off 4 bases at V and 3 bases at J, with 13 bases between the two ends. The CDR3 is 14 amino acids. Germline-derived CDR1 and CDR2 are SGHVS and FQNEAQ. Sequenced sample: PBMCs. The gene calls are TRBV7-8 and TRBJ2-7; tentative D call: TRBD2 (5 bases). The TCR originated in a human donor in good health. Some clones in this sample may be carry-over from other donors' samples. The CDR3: CASSSTSGNYEQYF. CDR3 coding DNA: TGTGCCAGCAGCTCCACCAGCGGCAACTACGAGCAGTACTTC.